These 5 T cell receptor beta chains were sequenced from one sample in a study of shared clonotypes between healthy human individuals. TCRdb keeps only in-frame clones here, not all; method: immunoSEQ multiplex PCR. The sample holds around 1.4 million clones, around 98.5% seen once. The sequenced sample was naive CD4+ T cells sorted from blood. Regarding subset: CD45RA+ positively selected. Receptors originate from a man in his thirties or forties in good health.

This clone was counted a single time. This chain links TRBV19 with TRBJ2-7; D remains unclear. Germline assignment: CDR1 LNHDA and CDR2 SQIVND (reference sequence). This CDR3 has 14 amino acids. Trimming left V 6 bases short and J 5 bases short, with 17 bases between. CDR3: CASSPIGKVHEQYF. CDR3 sequence (DNA): TGTGCCAGTAGCCCGATAGGCAAGGTTCACGAGCAGTACTTC.

This rearrangement joins TRBV2 to TRBJ1-2, with TRBD1 identical over 7 bases. The germline CDR1 and CDR2 sequences are SNHLY and FYNNEI. V shed 4 bases and J 3 bases; nucleotides not matched to a gene: 5. The CDR3 is made up of 14 amino acids. The CDR3 region has the DNA TGTGCCAGCAGTGCCGACAGGGCCCACTATGGCTACACCTTC. This codes for CASSADRAHYGYTF.

The chain combines TRBV6-4 with TRBJ2-1; D unclear. CDR3 size: 12 residues. Germline CDR1 reads MRHNA; CDR2 reads SNTAGT. V gave up 4 bases and J gave up 4 bases, with 5 bases separating them. CDR3 sequence: CASSADYNEQFF. CDR3 nucleotides: TGTGCCAGCAGTGCAGATTACAATGAGCAGTTCTTC.

The CDR3 spells CASSFGTVGEQYF. CDR3 DNA sequence: TGTGCCAGCAGCTTCGGTACCGTGGGAGAGCAGTACTTC. The V call is TRBV5-6, the J call TRBJ2-7; D gene uncertain. V was trimmed by 2 bases and J by 7 bases, leaving 13 bases between them. The CDR3 has 13 amino acids. Germline loops: CDR1 SGHDT, CDR2 YYEEEE. The full variable domain, its missing parts supplied by reference TRBV5-6 and TRBJ2-7, is DAGVTQSPTHLIKTRGQQVTLRCSPKSGHDTVSWYQQALGQGPQFIFQYYEEEERQRGNFPDRFSGHQFPNYSSELNVNALLLGDSALYLCASSFGTVGEQYFGPGTRLTVT.

This clone was recorded once. The chain employs TRBV19 and TRBJ2-1; a possible D gene is TRBD1 (5 bases). This CDR3 contains 17 residues. Per germline, CDR1 LNHDA and CDR2 SQIVND (reference sequence). Between the trimmed V and J ends, which lost 2 bases and 4 bases, there was a span of 18 bases. The CDR3 nucleotides read TGTGCCAGTAGTATAAGGGGCGGCTACGGTGATTACAATGAGCAGTTCTTC. It translates to CASSIRGGYGDYNEQFF. The full variable domain, in which reference TRBV19 and TRBJ2-1 provide the parts outside the CDR3, is DGGITQSPKYLFRKEGQNVTLSCEQNLNHDAMYWYRQDPGQGLRLIYYSQIVNDFQKGDIAEGYSVSREKKESFPLTVTSAQKNPTAFYLCASSIRGGYGDYNEQFFGPGTRLTVL.